The T cell receptor (beta chain) described here comes from a study of blood T cell repertoires in COVID-19. The data were produced by immunoSEQ multiplex PCR, yet TCRdb's version contains in-frame clones alone and is incomplete. The top ten clones hold 3% to 4% of a sample with 360,000 or so clones, roughly nine tenths of them seen once. Germline assignment: CDR1 SEHNR and CDR2 FQNEAQ (reference sequence). Deletions cut 1 base from V and 4 bases from J, with 10 bases between. CDR3 length: 14 amino acids. This chain connects TRBV7-9 to TRBJ1-1, with D possibly matching TRBD1 (5 bases). Input material: peripheral blood. This clonotype was sampled from a woman aged 60-75 years with COVID-19, enrolled during active disease. The DNA of the CDR3 is TGTGCCAGCAGCTTAGAGGGGATCGGCACTGAAGCTTTCTTT. It specifies CASSLEGIGTEAFF.